Listed here are 9 T cell receptor beta chains from one sample, sequenced in a study of cytomegalovirus exposure and HLA in healthy donors. The PCR contained 60 Vbeta and 13 Jbeta primers. Generated by immunoSEQ multiplex PCR, the TCRdb table keeps only in-frame clones and is missing some. The sample has 100,000 to 150,000 clones, roughly four fifths seen once. The sample consisted of PBMCs. The receptors shown here come from a woman between 40 and 55 years old in good health and CMV-seropositive.

V and J are TRBV2 and TRBJ2-7; 13 nucleotides line up with TRBD2. CDR1 is SNHLY, CDR2 FYNNEI, per germline. V shed 5 bases and J 10 bases; nucleotides not matched to a gene: 17. This CDR3 is 17 amino acids long. CDR3 sequence: CASSPRIATSGRGEQYF. CDR3 bases: TGTGCCAGCAGTCCGCGAATAGCTACTAGCGGGAGGGGGGAACAGTACTTC.

V usage is TRBV5-1 and J usage is TRBJ2-1; D is possibly TRBD1 (6 bases). V shed 6 bases and J shed 2 bases, with 15 bases lying between them. The germline V gene encodes CDR1 SGHRS and CDR2 YFSETQ. CDR3 length: 15 residues. CDR3 region: CASTLQGQTYNEQFF. In DNA form, the CDR3 reads TGCGCCAGCACTCTCCAGGGGCAGACCTACAATGAGCAGTTCTTC.

V and J are TRBV5-1 and TRBJ2-4; 8 bases fit TRBD1. The J segment lost 7 bases and the V segment lost 3 bases, leaving 6 bases of the junction unmatched. The CDR3 is 14 residues long. Germline assignment: CDR1 SGHRS and CDR2 YFSETQ. The DNA for the CDR3 is TGCGCCAGCAGCTCCGGGACAGGCGGCAACATTCAGTACTTC. Translated: CASSSGTGGNIQYF.

The V gene is TRBV10-3, the J gene TRBJ2-3; 7 bases map to TRBD2. The CDR3 spans 14 residues. CDR1 is ENHRY and CDR2 is SYGVKD in the germline V gene. V shed 6 bases and J 1 base; nucleotides not matched to a gene: 4. The CDR3 DNA is TGTGCCATCAGAGGCGGGAGTCGCACAGATACGCAGTATTTT. Encoded protein: CAIRGGSRTDTQYF.

J is TRBJ1-1 and V is TRBV9, with 7 bases aligning to TRBD1. Looked up from germline, CDR1 is SGDLS and CDR2 is YYNGEE. This CDR3 is 17 amino acids long. The V segment lost 4 bases and the J segment 1 base; nucleotides outside the gene matches: 13. CDR3 protein: CASSRNGDSHPNTEAFF. CDR3 in DNA: TGTGCCAGCAGCCGAAATGGGGACAGCCATCCGAACACTGAAGCTTTCTTT.

The chain combines TRBV7-9 with TRBJ1-4; TRBD1 aligns across 8 bases. J was trimmed by 6 bases and V by 5 bases; bases with no gene match: 8. CDR3 length equals 15 residues. From germline, CDR1 is SEHNR and CDR2 FQNEAQ (reference sequence). CDR3 sequence (DNA): TGTGCCAGCAGCCGCCCCGGACAGGGTGATGAAAAACTGTTTTTT. Its translation: CASSRPGQGDEKLFF.

V gene TRBV18 combines with J gene TRBJ2-7; 9 bases are shared with TRBD2. The germline CDR1 and CDR2 sequences are KGHSH and LQKENI. The CDR3 extends over 18 amino acids. Trimming at V came to 4 bases and at J to 1 base, leaving 14 bases not matched to a gene. The CDR3 region has the DNA TGTGCCAGCTCACGAAACCCGCTAGCGGGATTGGGATCCTACGAGCAGTACTTC. Its translation is CASSRNPLAGLGSYEQYF.

This chain joins TRBV21-1 and TRBJ1-1. TRBV21-1 is tagged as a pseudogene. CDR3 size: 16 residues. The CDR3 loop is CASSSPGLGMNTEAFF. The CDR3 nucleotides read TGTGCCAGCAGCTCCCCGGGACTGGGGATGAACACTGAAGCTTTCTTT.

The rearrangement joins TRBV5-4 to TRBJ2-2, with D tentatively TRBD2 (5 bases). Trimming cost V 4 bases and J 3 bases, with 16 bases left between them. The CDR3 loop spans 16 amino acids. Germline CDR1 is SGHNT and CDR2 is YYREEE (reference sequence). The CDR3 DNA reads as TGTGCCAGCAGCACCGGACTTGAGATTGACACCGGGGAGCTGTTTTTT. Amino acids: CASSTGLEIDTGELFF.